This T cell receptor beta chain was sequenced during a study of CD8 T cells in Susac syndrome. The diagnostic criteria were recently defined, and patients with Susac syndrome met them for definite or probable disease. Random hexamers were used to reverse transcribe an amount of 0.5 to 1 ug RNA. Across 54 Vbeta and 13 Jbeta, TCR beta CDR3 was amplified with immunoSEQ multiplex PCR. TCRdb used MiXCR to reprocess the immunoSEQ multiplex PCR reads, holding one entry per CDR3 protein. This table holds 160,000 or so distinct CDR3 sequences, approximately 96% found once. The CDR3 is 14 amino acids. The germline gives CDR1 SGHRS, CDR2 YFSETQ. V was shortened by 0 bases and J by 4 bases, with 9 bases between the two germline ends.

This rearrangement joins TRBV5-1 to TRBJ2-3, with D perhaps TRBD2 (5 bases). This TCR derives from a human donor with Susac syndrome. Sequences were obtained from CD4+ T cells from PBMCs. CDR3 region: CASSLASGSDTQYF. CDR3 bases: TGCGCCAGCAGCTTGGCCTCGGGATCAGATACGCAGTATTTT.